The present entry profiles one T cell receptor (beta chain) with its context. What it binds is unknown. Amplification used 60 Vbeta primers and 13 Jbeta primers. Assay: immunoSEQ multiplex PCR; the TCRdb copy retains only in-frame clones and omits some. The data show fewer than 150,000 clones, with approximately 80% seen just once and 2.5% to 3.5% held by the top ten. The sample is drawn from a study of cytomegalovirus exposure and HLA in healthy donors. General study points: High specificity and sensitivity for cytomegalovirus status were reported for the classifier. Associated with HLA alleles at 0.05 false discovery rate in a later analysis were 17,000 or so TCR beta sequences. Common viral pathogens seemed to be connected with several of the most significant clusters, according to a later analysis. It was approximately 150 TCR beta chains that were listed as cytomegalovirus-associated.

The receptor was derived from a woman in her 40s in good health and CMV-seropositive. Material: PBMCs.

The CDR3 sequence: CASTPSGAGGRTQYF. The CDR3 DNA is TGTGCCAGCACCCCCTCCGGGGCGGGAGGGCGGACCCAGTACTTC. The rearrangement links TRBV7-2 to TRBJ2-5; 9 bases are a match to TRBD2. The CDR3 loop spans 15 amino acids. With V trimmed by 7 bases and J by 7 bases, 13 bases remained unmatched. Germline V gene lookup returns CDR1 SGHTA and CDR2 FQGNSA.